This T cell receptor beta chain appears in the sequencing data of a study of blood T cell repertoires in COVID-19. The CDR3 loop spans 14 amino acids. V dropped 3 bases and J dropped 15; count of bases not matched to a gene: 14. Germline-derived CDR1 and CDR2 are GTSNPN and SVGIG (reference sequence). Measured with immunoSEQ multiplex PCR; TCRdb has only the in-frame clones, and not every one. The data contain 200,000 to 250,000 clones, around three quarters of them singletons. The chain uses TRBV30 and TRBJ1-4; 9 bases map to TRBD1. The specimen sequenced was peripheral blood. This TCR was sampled from a woman aged 70-85 years with acute or convalescent COVID-19. The CDR3 sequence: CAWRGGETGGGLFF. CDR3 in DNA: TGTGCCTGGAGAGGGGGAGAAACAGGGGGCGGTTTGTTTTTT.